The T cell receptor (beta chain) under discussion was sequenced for a study of blood T cells in healthy people across ages. Through a sample-barcoded 5' primer and a J-beta primer mix, a second PCR was run for about 6 to 11 cycles. The authors tagged each cDNA molecule using a template-switch adaptor with 12 random nucleotides. TCRdb passed the 5' RACE reads through MiXCR, listing each CDR3 protein once. The sample lists about 1.8 million distinct CDR3 sequences, just under 50% occurring once. Germline V gives CDR1 SGHRS, CDR2 YFSETQ. The CDR3 consists of 15 residues. J was trimmed by 1 base and V by 5 bases; bases with no gene match: 5.

The sequenced sample consisted of blood. The rearrangement links TRBV5-1 to TRBJ2-5, with 10 bases that match TRBD2. The sequence came from a woman aged 40 to 50 in good health. The CDR3 is CASRLAGNPQETQYF. The DNA of the CDR3 is TGCGCCAGCAGACTAGCGGGGAACCCCCAAGAGACCCAGTACTTC. The full variable domain, with the rest looked up from reference TRBV5-1 and TRBJ2-5, is KAGVTQTPRYLIKTRGQQVTLSCSPISGHRSVSWYQQTPGQGLQFLFEYFSETQRNKGNFPGRFSGRQFSNSRSEMNVSTLELGDSALYLCASRLAGNPQETQYFGPGTRLLVL.